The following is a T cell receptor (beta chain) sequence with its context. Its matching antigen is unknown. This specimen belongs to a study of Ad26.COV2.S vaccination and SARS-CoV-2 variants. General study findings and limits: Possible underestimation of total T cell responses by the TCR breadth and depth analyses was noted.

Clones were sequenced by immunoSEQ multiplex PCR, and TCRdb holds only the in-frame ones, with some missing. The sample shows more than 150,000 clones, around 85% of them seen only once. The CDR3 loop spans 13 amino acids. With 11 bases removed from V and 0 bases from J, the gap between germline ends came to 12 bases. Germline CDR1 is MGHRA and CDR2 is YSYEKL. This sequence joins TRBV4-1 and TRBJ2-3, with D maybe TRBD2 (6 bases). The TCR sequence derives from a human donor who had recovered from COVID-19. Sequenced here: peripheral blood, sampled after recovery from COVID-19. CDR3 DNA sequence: TGCGCCGAAGAAAGCGGGAGCACAGATACGCAGTATTTT. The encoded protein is CAEESGSTDTQYF.